These 12 T cell receptor beta chains came from one sample sequenced in a study of blood T cell repertoires in COVID-19 (TCRdb year 2020). Library creation used the immunoSEQ multiplex PCR assay. TCRdb obtained this table from immuneACCESS and retained in-frame rearrangements with V and J assigned. These tables miss some clones; where compared with another copy, unresolved V genes account for less than half of the shortfall, and the remainder is unexplained. The sample table holds more than 100,000 clones, of which more than 70% were seen once. The ten largest clones represent less than 4.5% of the sample. Sequencing used peripheral blood. Every receptor here comes from a woman aged 55 to 70 with acute or convalescent COVID-19.

The chain is built from TRBV10-1 and TRBJ2-3; 7 bases line up with TRBD2. CDR1 and CDR2 from the germline V gene are WNHNN and SYGVQD (reference sequence). V trimming: 3 bases; J trimming: 6 bases; junction bases outside the gene matches: 3. This CDR3 contains 13 residues. Here the CDR3 reads CASSEAGRDTQYF. As DNA, the CDR3 is TGCGCCAGCAGTGAAGCCGGGAGGGATACGCAGTATTTT.

The chain's CDR3 is CACREPGSYNSPLHF. The CDR3 region has the DNA TGTGCCTGCCGGGAACCGGGCTCGTATAATTCACCCCTCCACTTT. The chain combines TRBV30 with TRBJ1-6; D remains ambiguous. V lost 6 bases, J lost 4 bases, and 16 bases lay in between. Germline loops: CDR1 GTSNPN, CDR2 SVGIG (reference sequence). The CDR3 contains 15 residues.

This chain uses TRBV5-4 with TRBJ1-2, with D perhaps TRBD1 (5 bases). The CDR3 is 15 residues long. Germline lookup yields CDR1 SGHNT and CDR2 YYREEE (reference sequence). With 1 base removed from V and 6 bases from J, the gap between germline ends came to 16 bases. The CDR3 sequence: CASSLRGVIRDGYTF. The CDR3 nucleotides read TGTGCCAGCAGCTTGCGGGGGGTCATCCGCGATGGCTACACCTTC.

This chain links TRBV6-5 with TRBJ1-2; no definite D call. Deletions cut 7 bases from V and 2 bases from J, with 14 bases between. The CDR3 totals 14 residues. Germline CDR1 MNHEY, CDR2 SVGAGI. The CDR3 reads CASNPAGGNYGYTF. The CDR3 bases are TGTGCCAGCAATCCAGCAGGAGGGAACTATGGCTACACCTTC.

The genes are TRBV5-6 and TRBJ1-2, with TRBD1 identical over 9 bases. Germline V gives CDR1 SGHDT, CDR2 YYEEEE. The CDR3 spans 15 residues. Trimming cost V 1 base and J 3 bases; bases outside gene matches: 4. CDR3 residues: CASSLTGGVDYGYTF. The CDR3 nucleotides read TGTGCCAGCAGCTTGACAGGGGGCGTCGACTATGGCTACACCTTC.

This chain connects TRBV2 to TRBJ1-4; D unclear. The germline CDR1 and CDR2 sequences are SNHLY and FYNNEI. With 4 bases removed from V and 8 bases from J, the gap between germline ends came to 14 bases. This CDR3 is built from 14 residues. CDR3: CASSVGAAREKLFF. The CDR3 DNA is TGTGCCAGCAGTGTAGGAGCGGCCCGGGAAAAACTGTTTTTT.

The gene calls are TRBV2 and TRBJ1-1; D may be TRBD1 (5 bases). V lost 6 bases to trimming and J lost 3 bases, with 14 bases between them. Germline V gene lookup returns CDR1 SNHLY and CDR2 FYNNEI. CDR3 length equals 14 residues. CDR3 region: CASRVYGGHTEAFF. Written as DNA, the CDR3 is TGTGCCAGCAGGGTATACGGGGGTCACACTGAAGCTTTCTTT.

This rearrangement joins TRBV5-1 to TRBJ1-1; unclear D gene. V was trimmed by 4 bases and J by 4 bases, leaving 17 bases between them. The CDR3 is made up of 15 amino acids. Per the germline V gene, CDR1 is SGHRS and CDR2 is YFSETQ. In nucleotides, the CDR3 is TGCGCCAGCAGCCCCACTGTCTCAACCGGCACTGAAGCTTTCTTT. Translated: CASSPTVSTGTEAFF.

The V and J genes are TRBV10-3 and TRBJ1-5; 10 nucleotides line up with TRBD1. Losses at the gene ends were 4 bases for V and 7 bases for J; bases not matched to a gene: 7. Germline lookup yields CDR1 ENHRY and CDR2 SYGVKD. The CDR3 spans 15 residues. CDR3 coding DNA: TGTGCCATCAGTGGAGGGACAGGGGTGGGGCAGCCCCAGCATTTT. Amino acids: CAISGGTGVGQPQHF.

CDR3 residues: CASSLAPSGSVRTGELFF. The CDR3 nucleotides are TGCGCCAGCAGCTTGGCTCCTAGCGGGAGTGTTAGGACCGGGGAGCTGTTTTTT. This chain joins TRBV5-1 and TRBJ2-2; 10 bases agree with TRBD2. J gave up 5 bases and V 0 bases, and 10 bases lay outside the gene matches. The germline V gene has CDR1 SGHRS and CDR2 YFSETQ. The CDR3 runs to 18 residues.

The J gene is TRBJ1-1, the V gene TRBV24-1, with D unclear. The CDR3 spans 15 residues. Germline V lookup: CDR1 KGHDR, CDR2 SFDVKD. Trimming cost V 4 bases and J 1 base, with 12 bases left between them. CDR3 DNA: TGTGCCACCAGTGACAGCCACAGTGCGAACACTGAAGCTTTCTTT. As protein: CATSDSHSANTEAFF.

This clone was counted between two and nine times. The chain carries TRBV11-2 and TRBJ2-1; D may be TRBD1 (7 bases). The germline V gene encodes CDR1 SGHAT and CDR2 FQNNGV. CDR3 size: 15 residues. Trimming took off 1 base at V and 6 bases at J, with 13 bases between the two ends. DNA for the CDR3: TGTGCCAGCAGCTTAGGGACAGGAGGGCTCAATGAGCAGTTCTTC. Translating gives CASSLGTGGLNEQFF.